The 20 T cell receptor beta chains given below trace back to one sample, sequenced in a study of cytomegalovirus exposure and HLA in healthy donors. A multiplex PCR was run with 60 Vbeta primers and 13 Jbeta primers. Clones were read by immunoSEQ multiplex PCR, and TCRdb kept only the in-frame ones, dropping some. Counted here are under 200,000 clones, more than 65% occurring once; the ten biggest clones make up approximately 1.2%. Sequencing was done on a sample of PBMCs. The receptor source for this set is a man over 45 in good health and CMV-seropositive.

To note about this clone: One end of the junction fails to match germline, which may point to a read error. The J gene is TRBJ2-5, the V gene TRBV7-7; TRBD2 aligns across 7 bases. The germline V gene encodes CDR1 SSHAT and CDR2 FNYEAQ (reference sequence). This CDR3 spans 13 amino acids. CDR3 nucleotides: TGTGCTAGCAGCCCGGGACTACTAGAGACCCAGTACTTC. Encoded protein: CASSPGLLETQYF.

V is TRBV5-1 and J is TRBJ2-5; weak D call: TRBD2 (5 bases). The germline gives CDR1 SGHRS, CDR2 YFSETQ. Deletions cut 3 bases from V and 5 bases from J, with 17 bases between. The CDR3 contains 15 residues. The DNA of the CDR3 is TGCGCCAGCAGCTCCCTAGCACGGGATCCCGAGACCCAGTACTTC. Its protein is CASSSLARDPETQYF.

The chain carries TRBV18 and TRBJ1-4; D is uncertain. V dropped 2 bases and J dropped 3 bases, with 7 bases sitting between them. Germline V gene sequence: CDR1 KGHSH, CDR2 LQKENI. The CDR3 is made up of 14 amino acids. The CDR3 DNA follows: TGTGCCAGCTCACCAGCCAGTGCTAATGAAAAACTGTTTTTT. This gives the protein CASSPASANEKLFF.

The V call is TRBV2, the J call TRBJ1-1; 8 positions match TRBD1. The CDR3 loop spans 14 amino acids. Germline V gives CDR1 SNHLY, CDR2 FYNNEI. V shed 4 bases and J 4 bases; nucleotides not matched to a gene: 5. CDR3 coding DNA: TGTGCCAGCAGTGGACAGGGGATCGGCACTGAAGCTTTCTTT. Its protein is CASSGQGIGTEAFF.

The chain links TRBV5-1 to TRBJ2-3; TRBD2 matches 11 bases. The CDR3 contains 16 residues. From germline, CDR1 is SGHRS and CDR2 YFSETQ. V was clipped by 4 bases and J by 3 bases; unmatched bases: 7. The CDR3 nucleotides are TGCGCCAGCAGCCCGGGACTAGCGGCGAAGACAGATACGCAGTATTTT. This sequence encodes CASSPGLAAKTDTQYF.

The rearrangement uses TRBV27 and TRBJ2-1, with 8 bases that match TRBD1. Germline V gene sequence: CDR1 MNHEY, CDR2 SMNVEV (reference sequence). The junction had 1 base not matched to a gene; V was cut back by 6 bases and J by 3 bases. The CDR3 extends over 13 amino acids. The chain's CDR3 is CASSTGGYNEQFF. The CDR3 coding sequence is TGTGCCAGCAGCACAGGGGGCTACAATGAGCAGTTCTTC.

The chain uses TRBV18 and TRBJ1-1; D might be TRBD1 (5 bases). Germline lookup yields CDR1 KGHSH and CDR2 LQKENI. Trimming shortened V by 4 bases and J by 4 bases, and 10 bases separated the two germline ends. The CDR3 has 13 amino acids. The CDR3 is CASSLWGGTEAFF. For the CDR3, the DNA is TGTGCCAGCTCACTCTGGGGGGGCACTGAAGCTTTCTTT.

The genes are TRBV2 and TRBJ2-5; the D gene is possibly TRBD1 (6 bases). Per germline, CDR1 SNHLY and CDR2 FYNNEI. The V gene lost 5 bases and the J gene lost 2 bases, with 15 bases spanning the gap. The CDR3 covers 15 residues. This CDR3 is CASSRWGPPQETQYF. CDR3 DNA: TGTGCCAGCAGTCGGTGGGGGCCCCCGCAAGAGACCCAGTACTTC.

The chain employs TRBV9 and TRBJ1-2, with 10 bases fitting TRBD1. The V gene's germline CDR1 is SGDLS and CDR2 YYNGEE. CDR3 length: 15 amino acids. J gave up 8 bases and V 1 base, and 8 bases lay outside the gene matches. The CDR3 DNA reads TGTGCCAGCAGCGTACTAGCCGGGACAGGGGAAGGCTACACCTTC. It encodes CASSVLAGTGEGYTF.

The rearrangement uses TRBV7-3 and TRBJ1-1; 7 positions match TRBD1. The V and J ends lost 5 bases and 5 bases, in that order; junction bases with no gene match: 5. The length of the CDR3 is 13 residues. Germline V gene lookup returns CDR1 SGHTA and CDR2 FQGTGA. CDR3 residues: CASSLSGGTEAFF. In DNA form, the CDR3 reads TGTGCCAGCAGCCTTTCAGGGGGGACTGAAGCTTTCTTT.

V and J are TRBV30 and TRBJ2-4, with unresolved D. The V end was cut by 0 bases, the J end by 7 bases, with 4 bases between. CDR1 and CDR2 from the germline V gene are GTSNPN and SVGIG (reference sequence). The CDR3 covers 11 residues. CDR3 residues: CAWSVRNIQYF. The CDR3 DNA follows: TGTGCCTGGAGTGTACGGAACATTCAGTACTTC.

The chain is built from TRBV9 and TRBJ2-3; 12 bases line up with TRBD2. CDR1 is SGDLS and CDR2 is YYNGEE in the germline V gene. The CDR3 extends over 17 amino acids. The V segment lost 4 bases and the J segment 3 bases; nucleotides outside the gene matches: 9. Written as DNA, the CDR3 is TGTGCCAGCAGCTTCGGACTAGCGGGATCTGAGACAGATACGCAGTATTTT. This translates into CASSFGLAGSETDTQYF.

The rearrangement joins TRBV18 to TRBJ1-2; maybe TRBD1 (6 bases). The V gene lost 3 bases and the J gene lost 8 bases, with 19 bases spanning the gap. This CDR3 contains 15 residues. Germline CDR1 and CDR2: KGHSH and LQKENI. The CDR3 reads CASSPTSDRKDGYTF. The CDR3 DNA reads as TGTGCCAGCTCACCTACGAGCGACAGGAAGGACGGCTACACCTTC.

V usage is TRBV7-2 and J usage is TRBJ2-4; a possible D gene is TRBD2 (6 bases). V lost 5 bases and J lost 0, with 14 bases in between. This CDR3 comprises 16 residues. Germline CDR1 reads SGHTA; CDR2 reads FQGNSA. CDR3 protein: CASSPRAGIAKNIQYF. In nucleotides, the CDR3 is TGTGCCAGCAGCCCCAGGGCGGGGATAGCCAAAAACATTCAGTACTTC.

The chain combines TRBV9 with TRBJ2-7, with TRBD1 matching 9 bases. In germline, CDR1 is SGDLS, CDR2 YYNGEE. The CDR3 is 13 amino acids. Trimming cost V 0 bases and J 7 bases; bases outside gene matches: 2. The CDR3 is CASSVGGQGEQYF. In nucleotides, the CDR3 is TGTGCCAGCAGCGTAGGCGGACAGGGGGAGCAGTACTTC.

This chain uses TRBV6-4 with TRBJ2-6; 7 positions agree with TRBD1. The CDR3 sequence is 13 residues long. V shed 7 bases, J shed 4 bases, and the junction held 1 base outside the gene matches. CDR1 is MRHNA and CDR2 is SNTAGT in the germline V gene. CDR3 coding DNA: TGTGCCAGCAAGGGGGCCGGGGCCAACGTCCTGACTTTC. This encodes CASKGAGANVLTF.

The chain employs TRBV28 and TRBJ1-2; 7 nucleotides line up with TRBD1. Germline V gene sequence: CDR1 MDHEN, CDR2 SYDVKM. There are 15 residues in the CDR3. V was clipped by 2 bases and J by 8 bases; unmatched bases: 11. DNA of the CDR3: TGTGCCAGCAGTTTAGACAGACAGGGTGTATGGGGCTACACCTTC. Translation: CASSLDRQGVWGYTF.

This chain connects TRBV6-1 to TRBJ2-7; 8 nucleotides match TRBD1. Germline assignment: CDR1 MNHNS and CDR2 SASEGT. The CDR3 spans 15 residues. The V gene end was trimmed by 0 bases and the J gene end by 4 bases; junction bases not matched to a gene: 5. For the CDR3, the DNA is TGTGCCAGCAGTGAAGCTGGGACAGGACCGTACGAGCAGTACTTC. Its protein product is CASSEAGTGPYEQYF.

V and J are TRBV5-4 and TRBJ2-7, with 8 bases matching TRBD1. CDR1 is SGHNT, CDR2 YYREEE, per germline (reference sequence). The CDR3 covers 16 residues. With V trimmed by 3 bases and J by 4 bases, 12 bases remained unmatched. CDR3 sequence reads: CASSSPTGARAYEQYF. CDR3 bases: TGTGCCAGCAGCTCTCCGACAGGGGCCCGCGCGTACGAGCAGTACTTC.

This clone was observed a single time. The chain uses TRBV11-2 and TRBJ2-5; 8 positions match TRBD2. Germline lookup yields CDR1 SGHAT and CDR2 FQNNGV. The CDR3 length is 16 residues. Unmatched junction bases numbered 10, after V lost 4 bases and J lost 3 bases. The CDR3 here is CASSSPSGLVEETQYF. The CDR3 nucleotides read TGTGCCAGCAGCTCCCCTTCGGGACTAGTGGAAGAGACCCAGTACTTC.